This entry lists 31 T cell receptor beta chains sequenced from one sample in a study of T-cell reconstitution after alpha-beta-depleted transplantation in children (dated by TCRdb to the mid-2010s). The sample's treatment or condition, from its label and the paper: allogeneic hematopoietic cell transplantation with graft depleted of TCRalphabeta T cells and CD19 B cells. Libraries were constructed by PCR. TCRdb records Illumina HiSeq 2500 as the sequencer. To normalize quantification of the TCRbeta repertoire, the TCR libraries were built with molecular barcoding that relied on unique molecular identifiers. TCRdb itself trimmed the public reads at Q25 with fastp, ran MiXCR and retained productive beta chains. Rows with one shared CDR3 protein collapse into an entry with the most common genes and DNA. In this sample the table shows under 450,000 distinct CDR3 sequences, around 15% of which occur a single time. The ten largest make up just under 30% of the sample.

The material was PBMCs, mostly from graft donor cells, obtained 360 days after TCRalphabeta/CD19-depleted stem cell transplant. The receptors here all came from a boy younger than two who had a stem cell transplant for Wiskott-Aldrich syndrome, so the T cells may come from the graft donor.

This clonotype was detected only a few times. V usage is TRBV7-9 and J usage is TRBJ2-1, with 8 bases lining up with TRBD2. Per germline, CDR1 SEHNR and CDR2 FQNEAQ (reference sequence). The CDR3 contains 16 residues. V was clipped by 3 bases and J by 7 bases; unmatched bases: 11. The CDR3 DNA follows: TGTGCCAGCAGCTTGTTAGCGGGACCCGAGGGGAATGAGCAGTTCTTC. Its translation: CASSLLAGPEGNEQFF.

This clonotype was seen more than once but under ten times. The gene calls are TRBV18 and TRBJ1-3, with D maybe TRBD1 (5 bases). With 5 bases removed from V and 0 bases from J, the gap between germline ends came to 14 bases. CDR3 size: 16 residues. Germline CDR1 and CDR2: KGHSH and LQKENI. The CDR3 DNA is TGTGCCAGCTCATCCCAGGGTTCTGTCTCTGGAAACACCATATATTTT. Translation gives CASSSQGSVSGNTIYF.

This rearrangement joins TRBV12-3 or TRBV12-4 to TRBJ1-6; 7 bases are shared with TRBD1. The CDR3 runs 14 residues. V lost 6 bases, J lost 3 bases, and 2 bases stayed unmatched. The CDR3 spells CASRRDSYNSPLHF. The CDR3 DNA is TGTGCCAGCAGAAGGGACAGCTATAATTCACCCCTCCACTTT.

V is TRBV6-1 and J is TRBJ2-1; TRBD2 agrees at 8 bases. The CDR3 contains 13 residues. The V and J ends lost 2 bases and 9 bases, in that order; junction bases with no gene match: 3. Germline CDR1 MNHNS, CDR2 SASEGT. CDR3 sequence reads: CASSERGRSEQFF. In nucleotides, the CDR3 is TGTGCCAGCAGTGAACGCGGGAGGAGTGAGCAGTTCTTC.

This clonotype has only a few counts. The chain joins TRBV2 to TRBJ2-7; 7 bases agree with TRBD1. Per the germline V gene, CDR1 is SNHLY and CDR2 is FYNNEI. V shed 6 bases and J 3 bases; nucleotides not matched to a gene: 8. The CDR3 consists of 14 residues. The CDR3 coding sequence is TGTGCCAGCAGGGGCGGACAGGTCCTCTACGAGCAGTACTTC. This translates into CASRGGQVLYEQYF.

Concerning this clonotype itself: The junction departs from germline at one end; a sequencing error may be responsible. The chain is built from TRBV15 and TRBJ2-1; 11 bases agree with TRBD2. This CDR3 contains 18 residues. CDR1 and CDR2 (germline): LNHNV, YYDKDF (reference sequence). The CDR3 reads CATSDRLAGGGAYNEQLF. CDR3 sequence (DNA): TGTGCCACCAGCGATCGGCTAGCGGGAGGAGGGGCCTACAATGAGCAGCTCTTC. Supplemented by reference TRBV15 and TRBJ2-1, the full variable domain reads DAMVIQNPRYQVTQFGKPVTLSCSQTLNHNVMYWYQQKSSQAPKLLFHYYDKDFNNEADTPDNFQSRRPNTSFCFLDIRSPGLGDTAMYLCATSDRLAGGGAYNEQLFGPGTRLTVL.

J is TRBJ2-1 and V is TRBV11-2; D gene uncertain. The CDR3 sequence is 13 residues long. The V end lost 1 base, the J end lost 8 bases, and 9 bases lay between the germline ends. Germline CDR1 is SGHAT and CDR2 is FQNNGV. For the CDR3, the DNA is TGTGCCAGCAGCTTAGTCCGGCTACATGAGCAGTTCTTC. Residues: CASSLVRLHEQFF. The whole variable domain, remainder taken from reference TRBV11-2 and TRBJ2-1, is EAGVAQSPRYKIIEKRQSVAFWCNPISGHATLYWYQQILGQGPKLLIQFQNNGVVDDSQLPKDRFSAERLKGVDSTLKIQPAKLEDSAVYLCASSLVRLHEQFFGPGTRLTVL.

This clonotype was picked up many times. V is TRBV24-1 and J is TRBJ2-3, with D uncertain. The CDR3 is 13 residues long. Looked up from germline, CDR1 is KGHDR and CDR2 is SFDVKD. V dropped 4 bases and J dropped 1 base, with 5 bases sitting between them. CDR3 DNA: TGTGCCACCAGTGAAAATGGCACAGATACGCAGTATTTT. Amino acid sequence: CATSENGTDTQYF.

In this sample, this clonotype turned up a few times. The junction departs from germline at one end; a sequencing error may be responsible. The chain recombines TRBV7-2 with TRBJ2-1; 12 bases agree with TRBD2. In germline, CDR1 is SGHTA, CDR2 FQGNSA. The CDR3 spans 16 residues. CDR3 sequence: CASSLETSGRYSEQFF. The CDR3 bases are TGTGCCAGCAGCTTAGAGACTAGCGGGAGATACAGTGAGCAGTTCTTC. Variable domain in full (rest from reference TRBV7-2 and TRBJ2-1): GAGVSQSPSNKVTEKGKDVELRCDPISGHTALYWYRQSLGQGLEFLIYFQGNSAPDKSGLPSDRFSAERTGGSVSTLTIQRTQQEDSAVYLCASSLETSGRYSEQFFGPGTRLTVL.

A few counts support this clonotype. The chain recombines TRBV20-1 with TRBJ2-5; tentatively, D is TRBD1 (6 bases). This CDR3 spans 16 amino acids. Germline loops: CDR1 DFQATT, CDR2 SNEGSKA (reference sequence). Between the trimmed V and J ends, which lost 0 bases and 1 base, there was a span of 15 bases. The CDR3 region has the DNA TGCAGTGCTAGAGATAAGAGACGGACAGTCCAAGAGACCCAGTACTTC. This translates into CSARDKRRTVQETQYF.

The CDR3 sequence is CASSRQGARGTEAFF. The CDR3 DNA reads TGCGCCAGCAGCAGACAGGGGGCCCGGGGCACTGAAGCTTTCTTT. J is TRBJ1-1 and V is TRBV5-1, with 10 bases that match TRBD1. Trimming took 4 bases from V and 4 from J; bases not matched to a gene: 7. Germline values: CDR1 SGHRS, CDR2 YFSETQ. CDR3 length equals 15 residues.

The genes are TRBV3-1 and TRBJ2-3; D call uncertain. Germline V gives CDR1 LGHDT, CDR2 YNNKEL (reference sequence). This CDR3 has 13 residues. With 0 bases removed from V and 8 bases from J, the gap between germline ends came to 9 bases. CDR3 residues: CASSQDRRGTQYF. CDR3 DNA sequence: TGTGCCAGCAGCCAAGATAGACGAGGTACGCAGTATTTT.

This clonotype was seen a handful of times. The chain employs TRBV12-3 or TRBV12-4 and TRBJ2-5, with D uncertain. The CDR3 has 11 residues. V was clipped by 3 bases and J by 6 bases, with 5 bases between them. CDR3 bases: TGTGCCAGCAGTTTTCTGAAGACCCAGTACTTC. Protein sequence: CASSFLKTQYF.

This clonotype was counted at least ten times. This chain joins TRBV28 and TRBJ1-3; D is unresolved. The V end was cut by 2 bases, the J end by 2 bases, with 1 base between. Germline V gene lookup returns CDR1 MDHEN and CDR2 SYDVKM. The CDR3 is 12 amino acids. CDR3 coding DNA: TGTGCCAGCAGTTTACCTGGAAACACCATATATTTT. Amino acids: CASSLPGNTIYF.

The rearrangement links TRBV20-1 to TRBJ1-5, with TRBD1 matching over 10 bases. The CDR3 has 14 amino acids. Germline loops: CDR1 DFQATT, CDR2 SNEGSKA (reference sequence). With V trimmed by 1 base and J by 4 bases, 1 base remained unmatched. CDR3 sequence reads: CSARAGQGNQPQHF. The CDR3 DNA sequence: TGCAGTGCTAGAGCGGGACAGGGGAATCAGCCCCAGCATTTT.

This clonotype was seen ten or more times. The V and J genes are TRBV7-2 and TRBJ2-1; perhaps TRBD2 as D (5 bases). Trimming shortened V by 5 bases and J by 0 bases, and 14 bases separated the two germline ends. The CDR3 consists of 16 residues. Germline V lookup: CDR1 SGHTA, CDR2 FQGNSA. The CDR3 loop is CASSPLAFSSYNEQFF. The CDR3 region has the DNA TGTGCCAGCAGCCCCTTAGCGTTTAGCTCCTACAATGAGCAGTTCTTC.

This clonotype appeared a few times. The chain employs TRBV4-1 and TRBJ2-7, with no clear D. Trimming took 1 base from V and 4 from J, leaving 11 bases between them. The CDR3 extends over 14 amino acids. The germline CDR1 and CDR2 sequences are MGHRA and YSYEKL. The CDR3 DNA reads TGCGCCAGCAGCCAAGTAGCACTTGCTTACGAGCAGTACTTC. Protein: CASSQVALAYEQYF.

This clonotype appeared a few times. This chain joins TRBV20-1 and TRBJ2-7; TRBD2 agrees at 9 bases. Germline V gene lookup returns CDR1 DFQATT and CDR2 SNEGSKA (reference sequence). The CDR3 consists of 19 residues. V shed 0 bases and J 0 bases; nucleotides not matched to a gene: 15. Here the CDR3 DNA reads TGCAGTGCTAGAGATCGGCGGCTAGCGGGGCGTTTCAGCTCCTACGAGCAGTACTTC. The encoded protein is CSARDRRLAGRFSSYEQYF.

The chain links TRBV5-1 to TRBJ2-7, with D maybe TRBD2 (6 bases). The CDR3 spans 15 residues. Trimming pared 2 bases from V and 2 bases from J, leaving 14 bases between. The germline V gene encodes CDR1 SGHRS and CDR2 YFSETQ. The CDR3 DNA is TGCGCCAGCAGCTTAGCGGGCAGGCCGACCTACGAGCAGTACTTC. This translates into CASSLAGRPTYEQYF.

This clonotype was seen only a few times. The chain carries TRBV20-1 and TRBJ2-4; D possibly uses TRBD1 or TRBD2 (6 bases each). V was shortened by 1 base and J by 8 bases, with 12 bases between the two germline ends. The CDR3 spans 13 residues. Germline V gene sequence: CDR1 DFQATT, CDR2 SNEGSKA (reference sequence). The CDR3 nucleotides read TGCAGTGCTAGAGTCCCGGGGGCAGACATTCAGTACTTC. Translated: CSARVPGADIQYF.

This rearrangement joins TRBV19 to TRBJ1-5, with 7 bases matching TRBD1. Trimming removed 6 bases from V and 2 bases from J; junction bases left unmatched: 10. Germline-derived CDR1 and CDR2 are LNHDA and SQIVND (reference sequence). The CDR3 contains 16 residues. The CDR3 is CASSLTGLHGNQPQHF. In nucleotides, the CDR3 is TGTGCCAGTAGCCTGACAGGGCTTCACGGCAATCAGCCCCAGCATTTT.

This sequence joins TRBV7-9 and TRBJ1-5; 7 bases are shared with TRBD1. CDR1 SEHNR and CDR2 FQNEAQ come from the germline V gene (reference sequence). Germline trimming cut 5 bases from V and 5 bases from J; bases unmatched to any gene: 9. CDR3 size: 15 residues. This CDR3 is CASSRDSWPDQPQHF. The DNA for the CDR3 is TGTGCCAGCAGCCGGGACAGTTGGCCTGATCAGCCCCAGCATTTT. Full variable domain (outside the CDR3, taken from reference TRBV7-9 and TRBJ1-5): DTGVSQNPRHKITKRGQNVTFRCDPISEHNRLYWYRQTLGQGPEFLTYFQNEAQLEKSRLLSDRFSAERPKGSFSTLEIQRTEQGDSAMYLCASSRDSWPDQPQHFGDGTRLSIL.

This clonotype was detected only a few times. J is TRBJ2-7 and V is TRBV7-9; D gene uncertain. The length of the CDR3 is 14 residues. Deletions cut 1 base from V and 0 bases from J, with 7 bases between. Germline CDR1 reads SEHNR; CDR2 reads FQNEAQ (reference sequence). The CDR3 is CASSLVTSSYEQYF. The CDR3 DNA is TGTGCCAGCAGCTTAGTAACCAGCTCCTACGAGCAGTACTTC.

This clonotype occurred a few times. CDR3 sequence: CASRLTGLGYNEQFF. In nucleotides, the CDR3 is TGTGCCAGCAGATTGACGGGACTAGGATACAATGAGCAGTTCTTC. This rearrangement joins TRBV6-1 to TRBJ2-1; 8 positions match TRBD2. With V trimmed by 6 bases and J by 4 bases, 8 bases remained unmatched. The CDR3 has 15 residues. Germline CDR1 is MNHNS and CDR2 is SASEGT.

This clonotype occurred a few times. This chain joins TRBV21-1 and TRBJ2-3; the D call of TRBD2 is as the table states it, not checked on the DNA. TRBV21-1 is labeled a pseudogene. The CDR3 is 14 amino acids. The CDR3 loop is CASNGTKRTDTQYF. The CDR3 DNA reads TGTGCCAGCAACGGGACTAAGAGAACAGATACGCAGTATTTT.

The chain is built from TRBV5-1 and TRBJ1-1, with 8 nucleotides matching TRBD1. V lost 2 bases to trimming and J lost 8 bases; unmatched junction nucleotides: 5. Germline loops: CDR1 SGHRS, CDR2 YFSETQ. This CDR3 region has 13 residues. The CDR3 sequence: CASSFRDRSEAFF. CDR3 in DNA: TGCGCCAGCAGCTTCCGGGACAGGTCCGAAGCTTTCTTT.

This clonotype was found many times. The CDR3 is CSAPGEGLAKNIQYF. In DNA form, the CDR3 reads TGCAGTGCCCCCGGGGAGGGGCTAGCCAAAAACATTCAGTACTTC. The chain is built from TRBV20-1 and TRBJ2-4; TRBD2 matches at 7 bases. Germline CDR1 and CDR2: DFQATT and SNEGSKA (reference sequence). V lost 6 bases, J lost 0 bases, and 8 bases stayed unmatched. The CDR3 contains 15 residues.

J is TRBJ2-1 and V is TRBV20-1, with 12 bases that match TRBD2. The CDR3 extends over 15 amino acids. The germline V gene has CDR1 DFQATT and CDR2 SNEGSKA (reference sequence). Losses at the gene ends were 3 bases for V and 4 bases for J; bases not matched to a gene: 4. For the CDR3, the DNA is TGCAGTGCTAGTTGGCTAGCGGGAGGGTACAATGAGCAGTTCTTC. This gives the protein CSASWLAGGYNEQFF.

In this sample, this clonotype turned up a few times. The chain joins TRBV11-2 to TRBJ2-7; D remains unclear. CDR3 length: 13 amino acids. V was pared by 5 bases and J by 1 base, with 9 bases between. Germline loops: CDR1 SGHAT, CDR2 FQNNGV. CDR3: CASSRPRSYEQYF. CDR3 nucleotides: TGTGCCAGCAGCCGCCCTAGGTCCTACGAGCAGTACTTC.

This clonotype was seen only a few times. The chain has TRBV4-3 and TRBJ2-7, with 7 positions matching TRBD2. Trimming removed 1 base from V and 1 base from J; junction bases left unmatched: 7. The CDR3 extends over 16 amino acids. Germline V gives CDR1 LGHNA, CDR2 YSLEER. The CDR3 DNA is TGCGCCAGCAGCCAAGTCTCAGCGGGAACTTCCTACGAGCAGTACTTC. Translating it yields CASSQVSAGTSYEQYF.

This clonotype was recorded a few times. The chain links TRBV2 to TRBJ2-4; D is ambiguous. Trimming took off 3 bases at V and 5 bases at J, with 8 bases between the two ends. CDR1 SNHLY and CDR2 FYNNEI come from the germline V gene. This CDR3 spans 13 amino acids. CDR3 sequence: CASSDRRENIQYF. The CDR3 DNA reads as TGTGCCAGCAGTGATCGACGAGAAAACATTCAGTACTTC.